Below, 22 T cell receptor beta chains from the same sample are listed, as sequenced in a study of vaccination and CD4 T cells after COVID-19. As for treatment: approximately nine-day PBMC culture with coronavirus spike peptide pools or control peptides (ViraFEST assay). Before the COVID-19 pandemic (2011-2018), CD4+ T cells were obtained from the unexposed donor. Antigens for these TCRs are unknown. Sequence data for DNA of cultured CD4+ T cells were generated by the Oncomine TCR Beta short-read assay. Via MiXCR, TCRdb re-called the PCR reads, giving one row per CDR3 protein. The table lists more than 6,000 distinct CDR3 sequences, 40% to 50% of them singletons. Specimen: CD4+ T cells from blood, cultured in vitro. These receptor sequences come from a human donor in good health.

This clonotype was observed a handful of times. The V and J genes are TRBV6-2 or TRBV6-3 and TRBJ1-5, with D perhaps TRBD1 (5 bases). Per germline, CDR1 MNHEY and CDR2 SVGEGT. V was clipped by 9 bases and J by 0 bases, with 12 bases between them. CDR3 size: 14 residues. The chain's CDR3 is CASSGAYSNQPQHF. Written as DNA, the CDR3 is TGTGCCAGTTCCGGGGCGTATAGCAATCAGCCCCAGCATTTT.

The rearrangement uses TRBV10-1 and TRBJ1-5; the D gene is possibly TRBD1 (5 bases). This CDR3 contains 15 residues. V lost 8 bases and J 1 base, leaving 15 bases between the germline ends. Germline assignment: CDR1 WNHNN and CDR2 SYGVQD (reference sequence). DNA of the CDR3: TGCGCCAGCCCTAGGGGAAGGGTAAGCAATCAGCCCCAGCATTTT. The encoded protein is CASPRGRVSNQPQHF.

The V gene is TRBV9, the J gene TRBJ2-1; D is uncertain. The CDR3 loop spans 15 amino acids. The germline V gene encodes CDR1 SGDLS and CDR2 YYNGEE. Trimming cost V 2 bases and J 0 bases, with 9 bases left between them. The CDR3 sequence: CASSVLGLSYNEQFF. The CDR3 DNA sequence: TGTGCCAGCAGCGTTTTGGGCCTCTCCTACAATGAGCAGTTCTTC.

The chain links TRBV10-1 to TRBJ1-5; D gene uncertain. The CDR3 contains 13 residues. Looked up from germline, CDR1 is WNHNN and CDR2 is SYGVQD (reference sequence). With 2 bases removed from V and 4 bases from J, the gap between germline ends came to 6 bases. As DNA, the CDR3 is TGCGCCAGCAGTGAGGGTGGGAATCAGCCCCAGCATTTT. It translates to CASSEGGNQPQHF.

This clonotype was counted a few times. The chain carries TRBV12-3 or TRBV12-4 and TRBJ1-1; the D is unclear. This CDR3 contains 16 residues. The V gene lost 0 bases and the J gene lost 0 bases, with 11 bases spanning the gap. DNA for the CDR3: TGTGCCAGCAGTTTAGCGCTCGGATACATGAACACTGAAGCTTTCTTT. It encodes CASSLALGYMNTEAFF.

This chain connects TRBV11-3 to TRBJ2-1; D possibly corresponds to TRBD2 (5 bases). Trimming stripped 0 bases from V and 9 bases from J, with 18 bases between. The CDR3 has 16 amino acids. Germline V lookup: CDR1 SGHNT, CDR2 YENEEA. The CDR3 here is CASSLDPAARGGEQFF. CDR3 bases: TGTGCCAGCAGCTTAGATCCGGCTGCTCGGGGTGGTGAGCAGTTCTTC.

This chain links TRBV7-2 with TRBJ2-7; 9 bases match TRBD2. CDR3 length equals 16 residues. CDR1 is SGHTA, CDR2 FQGNSA, per germline. Losses at the gene ends were 5 bases for V and 6 bases for J; bases not matched to a gene: 14. CDR3 protein: CASSHSIVAGVLEQYF. The CDR3 DNA reads as TGTGCCAGCAGCCATTCAATAGTAGCGGGAGTTCTCGAGCAGTACTTC.

The chain combines TRBV28 with TRBJ2-4; 9 bases line up with TRBD1. The CDR3 spans 15 residues. In germline, CDR1 is MDHEN, CDR2 SYDVKM. V dropped 6 bases and J dropped 8; count of bases not matched to a gene: 11. The CDR3 protein is CASSPGTGIVHIQYF. As DNA, the CDR3 is TGTGCCAGCAGCCCCGGGACAGGGATAGTTCACATTCAGTACTTC.

The chain employs TRBV29-1 and TRBJ1-2; tentatively, D is TRBD1 (6 bases). In germline, CDR1 is SQVTM, CDR2 ANQGSEA. The V gene lost 1 base and the J gene lost 4 bases, with 10 bases spanning the gap. This CDR3 has 13 residues. The CDR3 sequence: CSVEGPGAYGYTF. Written as DNA, the CDR3 is TGCAGCGTTGAAGGTCCAGGGGCCTATGGCTACACCTTC.

This clonotype has just a few counts. The CDR3 sequence is CSAILPVGEVTQYF. The CDR3 region has the DNA TGCAGTGCTATATTACCGGTGGGCGAGGTTACGCAGTATTTT. The chain couples TRBV20-1 to TRBJ2-3; D not certain. The CDR3 is 14 amino acids. V was pared by 4 bases and J by 8 bases, with 19 bases between. From germline, CDR1 is DFQATT and CDR2 SNEGSKA (reference sequence).

This clonotype came up a few times. This sequence joins TRBV28 and TRBJ1-5; TRBD1 aligns across 10 bases. Germline V gene sequence: CDR1 MDHEN, CDR2 SYDVKM. V dropped 5 bases and J dropped 5; count of bases not matched to a gene: 6. CDR3 length: 15 residues. The CDR3: CASSPGQGRYQPQHF. CDR3 in DNA: TGTGCCAGCAGTCCGGGACAGGGGCGCTATCAGCCCCAGCATTTT. The entire variable domain, with the rest obtained from reference TRBV28 and TRBJ1-5, is as follows: DVKVTQSSRYLVKRTGEKVFLECVQDMDHENMFWYRQDPGLGLRLIYFSYDVKMKEKGDIPEGYSVSREKKERFSLILESASTNQTSMYLCASSPGQGRYQPQHFGDGTRLSIL.

The chain employs TRBV6-1 and TRBJ2-7, with D possibly matching TRBD2 (5 bases). The CDR3 is made up of 12 amino acids. Germline-derived CDR1 and CDR2 are MNHNS and SASEGT. V was pared by 6 bases and J by 2 bases, with 8 bases between. For the CDR3, the DNA is TGTGCCAGCAGGGACTTAGCCTACGAGCAGTACTTC. This sequence encodes CASRDLAYEQYF.

This rearrangement joins TRBV6-5 to TRBJ1-6; TRBD1 aligns across 8 bases. This CDR3 is built from 15 residues. CDR1 is MNHEY and CDR2 is SVGAGI in the germline V gene. J lost 10 bases, V lost 2 bases, and 7 bases had no gene match. The CDR3 region has the DNA TGTGCCAGCAGTTACCAGGGGGCGCCTAACTCACCCCTCCACTTT. Encoded protein: CASSYQGAPNSPLHF.

The genes are TRBV6-1 and TRBJ2-1; the match to TRBD2 covers 9 bases. Trimming at V came to 2 bases and at J to 6 bases, leaving 2 bases not matched to a gene. Germline V lookup: CDR1 MNHNS, CDR2 SASEGT. The CDR3 extends over 14 amino acids. CDR3 in DNA: TGTGCCAGCAGTGAACCTAGCGGGGTCAATGAGCAGTTCTTC. Protein: CASSEPSGVNEQFF.

This chain joins TRBV18 and TRBJ2-5; 11 bases fit TRBD2. J lost 1 base, V lost 5 bases, and 6 bases had no gene match. The length of the CDR3 is 16 residues. Looked up from germline, CDR1 is KGHSH and CDR2 is LQKENI. This chain's CDR3 is CASSELGLAGQETQYF. The CDR3, as DNA: TGTGCCAGCTCAGAGTTAGGACTAGCGGGCCAAGAGACCCAGTACTTC.

This clonotype occurred a few times. The chain carries TRBV27 and TRBJ2-2; D gene uncertain. CDR3 length: 13 residues. V dropped 5 bases and J dropped 4 bases, with 8 bases sitting between them. Germline CDR1 is MNHEY and CDR2 is SMNVEV (reference sequence). This CDR3 is CASSLGRTGELFF. The CDR3 coding sequence is TGTGCCAGCAGTCTGGGTCGCACCGGGGAGCTGTTTTTT.

The V gene is TRBV20-1, the J gene TRBJ1-3, with 7 nucleotides matching TRBD1. The germline gives CDR1 DFQATT, CDR2 SNEGSKA (reference sequence). J gave up 1 base and V 6 bases, and 6 bases lay outside the gene matches. The CDR3 covers 14 residues. CDR3 DNA sequence: TGCAGTGCCGCACAGGGGACGTCTGGAAACACCATATATTTT. Protein sequence: CSAAQGTSGNTIYF.

This clonotype was seen a single time. This rearrangement joins TRBV29-1 to TRBJ2-7; TRBD1 aligns across 10 bases. The CDR3 length is 12 residues. The germline V gene encodes CDR1 SQVTM and CDR2 ANQGSEA. The trim removed 6 bases at V and 10 bases at J, leaving 9 bases unmatched. The DNA for the CDR3 is TGCAGCGTCGCCGGGACAGGGGCTAAACAGTACTTC. Protein: CSVAGTGAKQYF.

This sequence joins TRBV5-4 and TRBJ2-3; TRBD1 agrees at 12 bases. V shed 1 base and J 6 bases; nucleotides not matched to a gene: 6. The germline gives CDR1 SGHNT, CDR2 YYREEE (reference sequence). The CDR3 totals 16 residues. The CDR3 nucleotides read TGTGCCAGCAGCTTGCTCCGGGACAGGGGGCGGGATACGCAGTATTTT. Translated, it gives CASSLLRDRGRDTQYF.

This chain joins TRBV19 and TRBJ2-7, with D unresolved. The CDR3 extends over 11 amino acids. Germline V gene lookup returns CDR1 LNHDA and CDR2 SQIVND (reference sequence). V lost 8 bases to trimming and J lost 3 bases, with 8 bases between them. CDR3 amino acids: CASGIHYEQYF. The CDR3 bases are TGTGCCAGTGGGATTCACTACGAGCAGTACTTC.

This chain connects TRBV7-9 to TRBJ1-2, with TRBD1 as a possible D gene (6 bases). Trimming pared 4 bases from V and 6 bases from J, leaving 18 bases between. This CDR3 is built from 15 residues. Looked up from germline, CDR1 is SEHNR and CDR2 is FQNEAQ (reference sequence). CDR3 in amino acids: CASSSRQVGLDGYTF. In DNA form, the CDR3 reads TGTGCCAGCAGCTCAAGACAGGTAGGCCTCGATGGCTACACCTTC.

The CDR3 region is CSARAARTARYEQFF. The CDR3 region has the DNA TGCAGTGCTCGCGCGGCTAGGACTGCGAGGTATGAGCAGTTCTTC. The gene calls are TRBV20-1 and TRBJ2-1; a possible D gene is TRBD2 (5 bases). Germline CDR1 is DFQATT and CDR2 is SNEGSKA (reference sequence). This CDR3 comprises 15 residues. V dropped 5 bases and J dropped 8 bases, with 22 bases sitting between them.